This T cell receptor beta chain was sequenced during a study of CD8 T cells in ankylosing spondylitis. This clonotype was picked up a small number of times. Its antigen is not identified. Study-wide points: Made up of several highly homologous variants, a TCR beta motif appeared characteristic of ankylosing spondylitis blood. Disease-linked clones reportedly showed significant enrichment in matched ankylosing spondylitis synovial fluid. The disease-linked clones had a CD8+ phenotype and low blood frequencies. Earlier studies detected some motif variants in reactive arthritis synovial fluid and blood.

MiXCR was run by TCRdb on the 5' RACE reads, yielding one entry per CDR3 protein. The table lists fewer than 350,000 distinct CDR3 sequences, roughly 10% of them singletons. Germline CDR1 MNHNS, CDR2 SASEGT. This CDR3 comprises 14 residues. The V gene lost 4 bases and the J gene lost 2 bases, with 9 bases spanning the gap. The sequence derives from a female donor with ankylosing spondylitis or in good health (not recorded which). V is TRBV6-1 and J is TRBJ1-5; D is unclear. Sequenced: blood, either unsorted or a sorted T cell fraction (not recorded which). The CDR3 coding sequence is TGTGCCAGCAGTGCTCAGGTCGGCAATCAGCCCCAGCATTTT. Translated, it gives CASSAQVGNQPQHF.